This TCR beta chain was recovered during a study of T cell responses to AZD1222 COVID-19 vaccine. Study-wide results and caveats: With dominance at 160-218 and 743-854, vaccine-associated CD4 TCRs spanned spike. Clonal diversity was possibly underestimated, and white British individuals and females predominated among donors.

Sequencing used immunoSEQ multiplex PCR; TCRdb keeps in-frame clones, though not all of them. The sample yields 110,000 to 150,000 clones, around 92% seen once. Points on this clone: The antigen remains undetermined.

CDR3 length: 21 residues. Germline V gives CDR1 KGHSH, CDR2 LQKENI. V lost 2 bases and J lost 6; bases outside the gene matches: 26. The sample in question was peripheral blood, obtained after recovery from COVID-19. This receptor was taken from an adult who had recovered from COVID-19. The rearrangement joins TRBV18 to TRBJ2-7, with 9 bases that match TRBD2. The CDR3 DNA reads TGTGCCAGCTCACCAAGGCCAGGGAAGGACGTAGTAGTAGCGGGAGTGGCCGAGCAGTACTTC. Its protein is CASSPRPGKDVVVAGVAEQYF.